The sequence of this T cell receptor (beta chain) was determined in a study of blood T cell repertoires in COVID-19. Turning to the study itself: Material from acute and convalescent COVID-19 was sourced from the United States, Italy and Spain.

In the authors' methods: Researchers report that nucleated cell counts were estimated from reference gene primer amplification. The table came from immunoSEQ multiplex PCR; TCRdb's copy has only in-frame clones and leaves some out. V, J and clone size reflect that table, while D and trimming were determined from the DNA. The sample includes about 58,000 clones, more than 75% of them seen just once. The CDR3 is made up of 16 amino acids. Unmatched junction bases numbered 8, after V lost 6 bases and J lost 5 bases. Germline assignment: CDR1 MDHEN and CDR2 SYDVKM. V usage is TRBV28 and J usage is TRBJ2-7; 15 nucleotides match TRBD2. The sequenced sample was peripheral blood. The sequence was obtained from a man in his forties or fifties with active COVID-19. Here the CDR3 DNA reads TGTGCCAGCAGCTCTGGGACTAGCGGGAGGAGGGACGAGCAGTACTTC. Translated: CASSSGTSGRRDEQYF.